Following are 3 T cell receptor beta chains from one sample sequenced in a study of cytomegalovirus exposure and HLA in healthy donors. Sequenced by immunoSEQ multiplex PCR; TCRdb stores in-frame clones only, minus some. Of some 76,000 clones in the sample, 94% were seen once. The sequencing sample was made of PBMCs. Receptors were obtained from a woman aged 18-30 years in good health and CMV-seronegative.

This chain uses TRBV27 with TRBJ2-7; maybe TRBD2 (6 bases). V was clipped by 0 bases and J by 0 bases, with 15 bases between them. Germline CDR1 and CDR2: MNHEY and SMNVEV (reference sequence). CDR3 size: 17 residues. The CDR3 protein is CASSLSWGDGLSYEQYF. The CDR3 DNA follows: TGTGCCAGCAGTTTATCGTGGGGGGACGGCCTCTCCTACGAGCAGTACTTC.

The rearrangement uses TRBV13 and TRBJ2-1; the match to TRBD2 covers 8 bases. This CDR3 has 20 residues. V gave up 1 base and J gave up 0 bases; unmatched junction bases: 14. CDR1 is PRHDT and CDR2 is FYEKMQ in the germline V gene (reference sequence). CDR3 sequence (DNA): TGTGCCAGCAGCTTAGTACTAGCGGAATTACACCAAGCCTCCTACAATGAGCAGTTCTTC. Translating it yields CASSLVLAELHQASYNEQFF.

With respect to this clone: The identical CDR3 is also encoded by other nucleotide sequences in the sample. The chain employs TRBV28 and TRBJ1-2; 8 positions agree with TRBD1. This CDR3 spans 13 amino acids. V lost 6 bases, J lost 7 bases, and 7 bases stayed unmatched. Germline V lookup: CDR1 MDHEN, CDR2 SYDVKM. DNA for the CDR3: TGTGCCAGCAGCCGCGGACAGGGCGGTGGCTACACCTTC. Encoded protein: CASSRGQGGGYTF.